This T cell receptor beta chain was captured in a study of blood T cells in healthy people across ages. Of note for this clonotype: The antigen is not known.

Trimming took 3 bases from V and 7 from J, leaving 13 bases between them. Germline V gene sequence: CDR1 LGHNA, CDR2 YSLEER. This CDR3 contains 14 residues. General study points: In long-lived donors, naive CD4+ cell counts and diversity exceeded those of aged donors.

Each of the donors had around 10 milliliters of peripheral blood drawn into EDTA-treated Vacutainer tubes. The extraction recovered at least 5.5 micrograms of total RNA per sample. Through a sample-barcoded 5' primer and a J-beta primer mix, a second PCR was run for roughly 6 to 11 cycles. No fewer than 3 million CDR3-containing paired-end reads came from each sample. Using its own MiXCR run on the 5' RACE reads, TCRdb lists one record per CDR3 protein. This sample has just over 1 million distinct CDR3 sequences, with 35% to 50% found just once. The sample was blood. This receptor was taken from a woman in her fifties or sixties in good health. This rearrangement joins TRBV4-3 to TRBJ2-1; perhaps D is TRBD1 or TRBD2 (5 bases each). CDR3 region: CASSQRGYKNEQFF. The CDR3 nucleotides are TGCGCCAGCAGCCAGAGGGGTTATAAAAATGAGCAGTTCTTC.